The TCR beta chain described here comes from a study of T-cell memory formation after mild COVID-19. Overall study context: Largely donor-specific sequence clusters came from a couple of donors. Notes on the study in general: Memory cells collected pre-infection included some clones that later responded, suggesting cross-reactive memory joined. CD4/CD8 balance characterized clones contracting day 15 to 85, and CD4+ skew characterized later expanders. Mostly located in CM and EM were contracting CD4+ clones, with contracting CD8+ clones located in EMRA.

This clonotype was picked up a small number of times. Its antigen is still unknown. TCRdb analysed the 5' RACE reads with MiXCR anew, one entry per CDR3 protein. The data hold under 250,000 distinct CDR3 sequences, with 9.5% to 10% observed a single time. This CDR3 has 16 residues. V lost 4 bases to trimming and J lost 2 bases; unmatched junction nucleotides: 6. Germline assignment: CDR1 MNHEY and CDR2 SMNVEV (reference sequence). The TCR originated in a man between 18 and 35 years old who had mild COVID-19 (a few samples of this study predate the infection). Cell type and time point are not known. The specimen was PBMCs or a T cell subset sorted from them (not recorded which). This chain uses TRBV27 with TRBJ2-3, with 10 bases fitting TRBD2. CDR3 nucleotide sequence: TGTGCCAGCAGTTACGCTAGCGGGGGTTACACAGATACGCAGTATTTT. It yields the protein CASSYASGGYTDTQYF.